Sequencing of this T cell receptor beta chain was carried out in a study of CD8 T cells in ankylosing spondylitis. This clonotype was recorded at least ten times. The CDR3 is 16 residues long. V dropped 7 bases and J dropped 0 bases, with 16 bases sitting between them. Germline V CDR1 and CDR2: MNHNS, SASEGT. TCRdb itself ran the 5' RACE reads through MiXCR, one entry per CDR3 protein. Among about 170,000 distinct CDR3 sequences listed, about a sixth were seen once. V and J are TRBV6-1 and TRBJ1-3, with no clear D. This sequence originates from a male donor with ankylosing spondylitis or in good health (not recorded which). Sequences were obtained from blood, either unsorted or a sorted T cell fraction (not recorded which). The DNA of the CDR3 is TGTGCCAGCAATCCCCGGGGAGGGAACTCTGGAAACACCATATATTTT. The encoded protein is CASNPRGGNSGNTIYF.